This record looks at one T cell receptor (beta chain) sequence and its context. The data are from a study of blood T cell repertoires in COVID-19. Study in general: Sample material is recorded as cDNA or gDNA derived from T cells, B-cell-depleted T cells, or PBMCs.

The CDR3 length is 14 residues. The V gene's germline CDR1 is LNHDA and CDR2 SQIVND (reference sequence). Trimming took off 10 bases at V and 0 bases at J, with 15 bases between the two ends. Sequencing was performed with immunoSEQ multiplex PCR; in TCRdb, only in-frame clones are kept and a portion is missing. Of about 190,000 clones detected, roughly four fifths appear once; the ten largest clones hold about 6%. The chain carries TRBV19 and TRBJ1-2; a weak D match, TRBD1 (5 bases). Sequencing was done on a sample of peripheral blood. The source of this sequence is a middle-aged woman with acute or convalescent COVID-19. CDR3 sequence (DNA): TGTGCCACTACAACTACAGGTGCTAACTATGGCTACACCTTC. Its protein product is CATTTTGANYGYTF.